The next 3 T cell receptor beta chains were all read from a single sample in a study of blood T cell repertoires in COVID-19. The repertoire was sequenced with immunoSEQ multiplex PCR; TCRdb's copy has only in-frame clones and lacks some. The sample carries approximately 260,000 clones, roughly 86% recorded once. The sequenced sample was peripheral blood. These receptors were taken from a man younger than 30 with active or convalescent COVID-19.

The CDR3: CASSTLRDYNEQFF. The CDR3 DNA is TGTGCCAGCAGTACCCTCCGGGACTACAATGAGCAGTTCTTC. V gene TRBV6-5 combines with J gene TRBJ2-1; TRBD2 might be the D (5 bases). The germline CDR1 and CDR2 sequences are MNHEY and SVGAGI. The germline V and J ends were trimmed by 5 bases and 3 bases, with 11 bases remaining between them. This CDR3 region has 14 residues.

This clone has just a few counts. This rearrangement joins TRBV5-1 to TRBJ1-1, with TRBD1 as a possible D gene (6 bases). CDR1 is SGHRS, CDR2 YFSETQ, per germline. V was clipped by 0 bases and J by 1 base, with 7 bases between them. There are 14 residues in the CDR3. In DNA form, the CDR3 reads TGCGCCAGCAGCTTGGGCAGGGGGAACACTGAAGCTTTCTTT. Amino acid sequence: CASSLGRGNTEAFF.

The rearrangement uses TRBV9 and TRBJ1-6; 7 bases match TRBD1. The CDR3 has 16 amino acids. Germline CDR1 and CDR2: SGDLS and YYNGEE. Unmatched junction bases numbered 10, after V lost 4 bases and J lost 6 bases. CDR3 region: CASSPSSGTVNSPLHF. The CDR3 coding sequence is TGTGCCAGCAGCCCCAGTTCCGGGACAGTTAATTCACCCCTCCACTTT.